This is a list of T cell receptor beta chains from one sample in a study of human T cells and chemical hapten exposure. TCRdb fed the RACE reads into MiXCR, producing one record per CDR3 protein. The sample carries more than 150,000 distinct CDR3 sequences, about 15% recorded once. This sample comprised whole blood, obtained in connection with sensitization to the hapten diphenylcyclopropenone (DPC). Receptors were obtained from a woman in her twenties or thirties with alopecia areata. Some clones in this sample may be carry-over from other donors' samples. CDR3s include the opening cysteine and the closing phenylalanine or tryptophan. D genes are given only for firm matches. Clone size is stated in some rows and not others, as once, few, many or a class when expanded.

D: .
size: few
J: TRBJ2-2
V: TRBV29-1
CDR3: CSVRTAANTGELFF
DNA: TGCAGCGTGCGGACGGCCGCGAACACCGGGGAGCTGTTTTTT

D: .
size: .
J: TRBJ2-1
V: TRBV25-1
CDR3: CASSEVRVSYNEQFF
DNA: TGTGCCAGCAGTGAAGTAAGGGTATCCTACAATGAGCAGTTCTTC

D: TRBD1
size: .
J: TRBJ2-7
V: TRBV20-1
CDR3: CSAGDPGQGTGEQYF
DNA: TGCAGTGCTGGAGACCCGGGACAGGGGACCGGGGAGCAGTACTTC

D: .
size: .
J: TRBJ1-5
V: TRBV19
CDR3: CASSRGPGDQPQHF
DNA: TGTGCCAGTAGTAGGGGGCCCGGAGATCAGCCCCAGCATTTT

D: .
size: few
J: TRBJ2-1
V: TRBV2
CDR3: CASSATGKGNEQFF
DNA: TGTGCCAGCAGTGCGACTGGGAAAGGGAATGAGCAGTTCTTC

D: TRBD1
size: .
J: TRBJ2-6
V: TRBV6-2/TRBV6-3
CDR3: CASSLDRGTSSGANVLTF
DNA: TGTGCCAGCAGCCTCGACAGGGGGACGAGCTCTGGGGCCAACGTCCTGACTTTC

D: .
size: .
J: TRBJ1-6
V: TRBV5-5
CDR3: CASSLVGTHNSPLHF
DNA: TGTGCCAGCAGCTTAGTCGGGACACACAATTCACCCCTCCACTTT

D: TRBD1
size: few
J: TRBJ2-7
V: TRBV12-3/TRBV12-4
CDR3: CASSSTPGTGDSEQYF
DNA: TGTGCCAGCAGTTCTACCCCCGGGACAGGGGATTCCGAGCAGTACTTC

D: .
size: .
J: TRBJ2-1
V: TRBV11-1
CDR3: CASSFHPSDEQFF
DNA: TGTGCCAGCAGCTTTCATCCGAGCGATGAGCAGTTCTTC

D: .
size: .
J: TRBJ1-3
V: TRBV5-1
CDR3: CASSAAGASGNTIYF
DNA: TGCGCCAGCAGCGCCGCCGGGGCCTCTGGAAACACCATATATTTT

D: TRBD1
size: many
J: TRBJ1-2
V: TRBV29-1
CDR3: CSVGQQGDGYTF
DNA: TGCAGCGTCGGACAACAGGGGGATGGCTACACCTTC

D: TRBD1
size: few
J: TRBJ1-2
V: TRBV12-3/TRBV12-4
CDR3: CASRDTGQGTYGYTF
DNA: TGTGCCAGCAGAGACACGGGACAGGGGACCTATGGCTACACCTTC

D: TRBD1
size: few
J: TRBJ1-5
V: TRBV27
CDR3: CASRIQGAVGTQHF
DNA: TGTGCCAGCAGGATACAGGGGGCGGTCGGGACCCAGCATTTT

D: .
size: .
J: TRBJ2-7
V: TRBV6-2/TRBV6-3
CDR3: CASAGRYEQYF
DNA: TGTGCCAGCGCGGGGAGATACGAGCAGTACTTC

D: TRBD1
size: .
J: TRBJ2-5
V: TRBV28
CDR3: CASRRDRVGETQYF
DNA: TGTGCCAGCCGACGGGACAGGGTCGGGGAGACCCAGTACTTC

D: TRBD2
size: few
J: TRBJ2-3
V: TRBV28
CDR3: CASSGGGVIDTQYF
DNA: TGTGCCAGCAGCGGGGGGGGAGTGATAGATACGCAGTATTTT

D: TRBD1
size: few
J: TRBJ1-1
V: TRBV12-3/TRBV12-4
CDR3: CASSSWDRDTEAFF
DNA: TGTGCCAGCAGTTCCTGGGACAGGGATACTGAAGCTTTCTTT

D: .
size: few
J: TRBJ2-5
V: TRBV18
CDR3: CASSPSQEETQYF
DNA: TGTGCCAGCTCACCGTCTCAGGAGGAGACCCAGTACTTC

D: .
size: few
J: TRBJ2-5
V: TRBV9
CDR3: CASSKARGQETQYF
DNA: TGTGCCAGCAGCAAGGCCAGGGGACAAGAGACCCAGTACTTC

D: .
size: many
J: TRBJ2-7
V: TRBV5-1
CDR3: CASSYDSSYEQYF
DNA: TGCGCCAGCAGCTACGACAGCTCCTACGAGCAGTACTTC

D: .
size: many
J: TRBJ2-1
V: TRBV5-1
CDR3: CASSLGANNEQFF
DNA: TGCGCCAGCAGCTTAGGGGCCAACAATGAGCAGTTCTTC

D: .
size: .
J: TRBJ2-5
V: TRBV28
CDR3: CASSLSPSAAGYQETQYF
DNA: TGTGCCAGCAGTTTATCCCCCTCGGCTGCGGGGTACCAAGAGACCCAGTACTTC

D: TRBD1
size: .
J: TRBJ1-5
V: TRBV20-1
CDR3: CSARVAGGRPQHF
DNA: TGCAGTGCTAGGGTGGCAGGGGGTAGGCCCCAGCATTTT

D: .
size: .
J: TRBJ1-3
V: TRBV10-3
CDR3: CAISESSSGNTIYF
DNA: TGTGCCATCAGTGAGTCGTCCTCTGGAAACACCATATATTTT

D: .
size: few
J: TRBJ2-7
V: TRBV4-1
CDR3: CASSQGPDSYEQYF
DNA: TGCGCCAGCAGCCAAGGCCCAGACTCCTACGAGCAGTACTTC

D: .
size: many
J: TRBJ1-6
V: TRBV14
CDR3: CATRESSYNSPLHF
DNA: TGTGCCACCAGGGAAAGCTCCTATAATTCACCCCTCCACTTT

D: .
size: .
J: TRBJ1-1
V: TRBV20-1
CDR3: CSAPGPQNTEAFF
DNA: TGCAGTGCTCCGGGACCCCAGAACACTGAAGCTTTCTTT

D: .
size: few
J: TRBJ2-7
V: TRBV4-3
CDR3: CASSEVILAGEQYF
DNA: TGCGCCAGCAGCGAAGTCATCCTAGCAGGCGAGCAGTACTTC

D: .
size: many
J: TRBJ2-3
V: TRBV5-1
CDR3: CASSLSSSTDTQYF
DNA: TGCGCCAGCAGCTTGTCTTCCAGCACAGATACGCAGTATTTT

D: .
size: .
J: TRBJ1-5
V: TRBV29-1
CDR3: CSVEDGTNQPQHF
DNA: TGCAGCGTTGAGGACGGAACCAATCAGCCCCAGCATTTT

D: TRBD1
size: many
J: TRBJ1-3
V: TRBV7-6
CDR3: CASSPSLPGQTLNTIYF
DNA: TGTGCCAGCAGCCCTAGCCTACCGGGACAGACCTTGAACACCATATATTTT

D: .
size: few
J: TRBJ1-5
V: TRBV6-5
CDR3: CASSYSSASNQPQHF
DNA: TGTGCCAGCAGTTACTCTTCGGCAAGCAATCAGCCCCAGCATTTT

D: .
size: once
J: TRBJ2-7
V: TRBV29-1
CDR3: CSVADRPYEQYF
DNA: TGCAGCGTTGCTGACCGTCCCTACGAGCAGTACTTC

D: .
size: .
J: TRBJ2-3
V: TRBV28
CDR3: CASSLDFRADTQYF
DNA: TGTGCCAGCAGTTTAGACTTTCGCGCAGATACGCAGTATTTT

D: TRBD2
size: .
J: TRBJ2-3
V: TRBV20-1
CDR3: CSAKQTSGRLDTQYF
DNA: TGCAGTGCCAAACAGACTAGCGGGAGACTAGATACGCAGTATTTT

D: .
size: few
J: TRBJ2-1
V: TRBV12-3/TRBV12-4
CDR3: CASSFRTAPGNEQFF
DNA: TGTGCCAGCAGTTTTAGAACAGCCCCTGGGAATGAGCAGTTCTTC

D: .
size: .
J: TRBJ1-1
V: TRBV5-1
CDR3: CASSLVSGRTEAFF
DNA: TGCGCCAGCAGCTTGGTTTCTGGGAGGACTGAAGCTTTCTTT

D: .
size: once
J: TRBJ1-6
V: TRBV5-5
CDR3: CASSPVTGTLNSPLHF
DNA: TGTGCCAGCAGCCCGGTGACCGGGACACTAAATTCACCCCTCCACTTT

D: .
size: many
J: TRBJ1-1
V: TRBV27
CDR3: CASSFLPGTEAFF
DNA: TGTGCCAGCAGTTTTCTGCCAGGCACTGAAGCTTTCTTT

D: .
size: few
J: TRBJ1-4
V: TRBV19
CDR3: CASSIVGQATNEKLFF
DNA: TGTGCCAGTAGTATAGTTGGGCAGGCAACTAATGAAAAACTGTTTTTT

D: TRBD2
size: many
J: TRBJ2-7
V: TRBV7-2
CDR3: CASSGYSGDLYEQYF
DNA: TGTGCCAGCAGCGGTTATAGCGGGGACCTCTACGAGCAGTACTTC

D: .
size: many
J: TRBJ2-5
V: TRBV11-2
CDR3: CASSLGGNIQETQYF
DNA: TGTGCCAGCAGCTTAGGCGGGAATATCCAAGAGACCCAGTACTTC

D: TRBD2
size: few
J: TRBJ2-1
V: TRBV10-2
CDR3: CASTDPQREKIRKSSYNEQFF
DNA: TGCGCCAGCACAGACCCTCAGCGGGAGAAAATCCGGAAGAGCTCCTACAATGAGCAGTTCTTC

D: .
size: .
J: TRBJ2-5
V: TRBV18
CDR3: CASSPPYGTETQYF
DNA: TGTGCCAGCTCACCACCCTACGGGACCGAGACCCAGTACTTC

D: .
size: few
J: TRBJ2-3
V: TRBV27
CDR3: CASSITATVPFTDTQYF
DNA: TGTGCCAGCAGCATAACCGCTACAGTACCATTCACAGATACGCAGTATTTT

D: .
size: few
J: TRBJ1-2
V: TRBV18
CDR3: CASSPSGDVNYGYTF
DNA: TGTGCCAGCTCACCTTCTGGGGATGTCAACTATGGCTACACCTTC

D: .
size: many
J: TRBJ2-2
V: TRBV9
CDR3: CASSVASNTGELFF
DNA: TGTGCCAGCAGCGTAGCTAGCAACACCGGGGAGCTGTTTTTT

D: .
size: few
J: TRBJ1-1
V: TRBV29-1
CDR3: CSVEAQGGTEAFF
DNA: TGCAGCGTTGAAGCCCAGGGTGGTACTGAAGCTTTCTTT

D: .
size: .
J: TRBJ1-1
V: TRBV7-2
CDR3: CASSFSRNTEAFF
DNA: TGTGCCAGCAGCTTTAGCCGGAACACTGAAGCTTTCTTT

D: TRBD1
size: many
J: TRBJ1-5
V: TRBV20-1
CDR3: CSAADRGKLQPQHF
DNA: TGCAGTGCCGCGGACAGGGGGAAGCTTCAGCCCCAGCATTTT

D: TRBD2
size: many
J: TRBJ2-3
V: TRBV7-2
CDR3: CASSLGWTSLGDTQYF
DNA: TGTGCCAGCAGCTTAGGTTGGACTAGCCTTGGGGATACGCAGTATTTT

D: TRBD2
size: .
J: TRBJ2-1
V: TRBV6-6
CDR3: CASTGGGRNEQFF
DNA: TGTGCCAGCACGGGGGGTGGGCGCAATGAGCAGTTCTTC

D: TRBD2
size: .
J: TRBJ2-3
V: TRBV12-3/TRBV12-4
CDR3: CASTGGLARKYF
DNA: TGTGCCAGCACCGGGGGACTAGCAAGAAAGTATTTT

D: .
size: .
J: TRBJ2-3
V: TRBV7-2
CDR3: CASSSSRTFTDTQYF
DNA: TGTGCCAGCAGCTCTAGCCGGACTTTCACAGATACGCAGTATTTT

D: .
size: .
J: TRBJ2-1
V: TRBV5-1
CDR3: CASSPDAPYNEQFF
DNA: TGCGCCAGCAGCCCAGACGCCCCCTACAATGAGCAGTTCTTC